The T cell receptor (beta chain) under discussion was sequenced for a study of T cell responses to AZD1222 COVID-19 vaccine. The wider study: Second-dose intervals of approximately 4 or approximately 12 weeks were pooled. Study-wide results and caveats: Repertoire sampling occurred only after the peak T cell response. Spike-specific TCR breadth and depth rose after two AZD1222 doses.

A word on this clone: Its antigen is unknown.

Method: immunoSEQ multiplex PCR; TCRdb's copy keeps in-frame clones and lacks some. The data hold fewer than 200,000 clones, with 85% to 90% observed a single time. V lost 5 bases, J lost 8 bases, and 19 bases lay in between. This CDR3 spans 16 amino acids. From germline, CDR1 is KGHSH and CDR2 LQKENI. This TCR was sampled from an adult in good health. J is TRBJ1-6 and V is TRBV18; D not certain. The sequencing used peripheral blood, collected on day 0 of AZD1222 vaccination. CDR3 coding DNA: TGTGCCAGCTCAAGGGAGATCCCGCGGCCTGATTCACCCCTCCACTTT. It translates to CASSREIPRPDSPLHF.